These 30 T cell receptor beta chains came from one sample sequenced in a study of shared clonotypes between healthy human individuals. Assay: immunoSEQ multiplex PCR; the TCRdb copy retains only in-frame clones and omits some. This table holds around 1,000,000 clones, around 77% found once. Material: memory CD4+ T cells from PBMCs. Sample subset: CD45RA-negative fraction. Every receptor here comes from a man aged 18 to 29 in good health. Some clones in this sample may be carry-over from other donors' samples.

The CDR3 loop reads CASSVAGTPVTDTQYF. CDR3 sequence (DNA): TGTGCCAGCAGCGTAGCGGGAACCCCAGTCACAGATACGCAGTATTTT. The genes are TRBV9 and TRBJ2-3, with D maybe TRBD2 (5 bases). The CDR3 extends over 16 amino acids. From germline, CDR1 is SGDLS and CDR2 YYNGEE. V dropped 0 bases and J dropped 2 bases, with 13 bases sitting between them.

The CDR3 DNA reads as TGTGCCACCAGCAGAGATGGACAGGGCGGGGAAAAACTGTTTTTT. Residues: CATSRDGQGGEKLFF. This sequence joins TRBV15 and TRBJ1-4; TRBD1 aligns across 8 bases. This CDR3 has 15 residues. V was clipped by 0 bases and J by 8 bases; unmatched bases: 5. Germline V lookup: CDR1 LNHNV, CDR2 YYDKDF (reference sequence).

The chain has TRBV27 and TRBJ2-3, with 8 bases matching TRBD1. The CDR3 has 16 residues. Germline CDR1 reads MNHEY; CDR2 reads SMNVEV (reference sequence). The ends lost 6 bases at V and 6 bases at J; junction bases unmatched: 14. The CDR3 nucleotides are TGTGCCAGCAGCCAAATACAGGGGGGTGGTCGGGATACGCAGTATTTT. This sequence encodes CASSQIQGGGRDTQYF.

The chain carries TRBV7-3 and TRBJ2-3; tentatively, D is TRBD1 or TRBD2 (5 bases each). This CDR3 has 14 residues. Germline assignment: CDR1 SGHTA and CDR2 FQGTGA. V was trimmed by 2 bases and J by 8 bases, leaving 14 bases between them. The CDR3 DNA is TGTGCCAGCAGCTTATTCCAGGGCGAGGGTACGCAGTATTTT. Translation: CASSLFQGEGTQYF.

This clone was found a few times. This chain connects TRBV2 to TRBJ2-7, with no clear D. The CDR3 covers 14 residues. Trimming removed 7 bases from V and 0 bases from J, with 13 bases in between. Germline V gives CDR1 SNHLY, CDR2 FYNNEI. The CDR3 region is CASTRQLSSYEQYF. In DNA, the CDR3 is TGTGCCAGCACAAGACAACTTAGCTCCTACGAGCAGTACTTC.

V and J are TRBV7-9 and TRBJ1-1; the D gene is possibly TRBD1 (5 bases). The CDR3 runs to 16 residues. Germline assignment: CDR1 SEHNR and CDR2 FQNEAQ (reference sequence). The V end was cut by 8 bases, the J end by 3 bases, with 22 bases between. The CDR3 sequence is CASPNLDPRGDTEAFF. The CDR3 DNA sequence: TGTGCCAGCCCAAACCTCGACCCCCGGGGGGACACTGAAGCTTTCTTT.

This sequence joins TRBV5-4 and TRBJ1-1; no definite D call. Germline lookup yields CDR1 SGHNT and CDR2 YYREEE (reference sequence). The CDR3 extends over 13 amino acids. V gave up 10 bases and J gave up 5 bases, with 18 bases separating them. This chain's CDR3 is CAHGRGAKTEAFF. In DNA, the CDR3 is TGTGCCCACGGTCGAGGCGCGAAAACTGAAGCTTTCTTT.

CDR3 protein: CASSLWGAGESIQYF. The DNA of the CDR3 is TGTGCCAGCAGTTTATGGGGGGCAGGTGAAAGCATTCAGTACTTC. The chain links TRBV28 to TRBJ2-4; maybe TRBD1 (6 bases). CDR1 and CDR2 (germline): MDHEN, SYDVKM. This CDR3 has 15 residues. V shed 0 bases and J shed 9 bases, with 15 bases lying between them.

This chain links TRBV7-7 with TRBJ2-7, with TRBD1 matching over 7 bases. The length of the CDR3 is 12 residues. Per germline, CDR1 SSHAT and CDR2 FNYEAQ (reference sequence). The V and J ends lost 6 bases and 6 bases, in that order; junction bases with no gene match: 5. CDR3 region: CASSRAGGEQYF. The CDR3 bases are TGTGCCAGCAGTCGTGCAGGGGGCGAGCAGTACTTC.

The V and J genes are TRBV4-1 and TRBJ2-3; 8 positions match TRBD1. Trimming cost V 1 base and J 4 bases; bases outside gene matches: 7. In germline, CDR1 is MGHRA, CDR2 YSYEKL. The CDR3 has 16 amino acids. The CDR3 DNA is TGCGCCAGCAGCCAAGTCTGGACAGGGTATGCAGATACGCAGTATTTT. Amino acid sequence: CASSQVWTGYADTQYF.

The chain is built from TRBV2 and TRBJ1-1; perhaps TRBD1 as D (6 bases). From germline, CDR1 is SNHLY and CDR2 FYNNEI. The CDR3 consists of 12 residues. Between the trimmed V and J ends, which lost 5 bases and 6 bases, there was a span of 10 bases. The CDR3 nucleotides read TGTGCCAGCAGTAAACAGGGACCTGAAGCTTTCTTT. Protein product: CASSKQGPEAFF.

For the CDR3, the DNA is TGTGCCAGCAGTTTCGACCCGCGTAGGCTGTACTTC. The encoded protein is CASSFDPRRLYF. The J gene is TRBJ2-5, the V gene TRBV27; no definite D call. Germline CDR1 is MNHEY and CDR2 is SMNVEV (reference sequence). The V end was cut by 3 bases, the J end by 13 bases, with 15 bases between. CDR3 size: 12 residues.

J is TRBJ2-1 and V is TRBV5-1; 10 nucleotides agree with TRBD2. V was pared by 0 bases and J by 7 bases, with 7 bases of the junction left unmatched. Germline CDR1 and CDR2: SGHRS and YFSETQ. There are 16 residues in the CDR3. The CDR3 DNA follows: TGCGCCAGCAGCTTGGGGACTAGCGGAGGGTGGAATGAGCAGTTCTTC. Amino acid sequence: CASSLGTSGGWNEQFF.

V and J are TRBV18 and TRBJ2-5; D unresolved. Germline V lookup: CDR1 KGHSH, CDR2 LQKENI. The CDR3 is 14 residues long. V lost 4 bases and J 5 bases, leaving 14 bases between the germline ends. The CDR3 loop is CASSHLADLETQYF. The DNA for the CDR3 is TGTGCCAGCTCACACCTGGCGGATCTCGAGACCCAGTACTTC.

The rearrangement links TRBV7-9 to TRBJ1-1, with a weak D call TRBD1 (6 bases). CDR3 size: 15 residues. Per germline, CDR1 SEHNR and CDR2 FQNEAQ (reference sequence). V lost 1 base and J 1 base, leaving 10 bases between the germline ends. In nucleotides, the CDR3 is TGTGCCAGCAGCTTAGACGTGGGGGCGAACACTGAAGCTTTCTTT. Its protein is CASSLDVGANTEAFF.

The rearrangement uses TRBV7-3 and TRBJ2-2, with 12 bases identical to TRBD2. Germline V lookup: CDR1 SGHTA, CDR2 FQGTGA. The CDR3 extends over 17 amino acids. Losses at the gene ends were 4 bases for V and 3 bases for J; bases not matched to a gene: 6. The CDR3 sequence: CASSSILAGGYTGELFF. The CDR3 region has the DNA TGTGCCAGCAGCTCTATTCTAGCGGGAGGGTACACCGGGGAGCTGTTTTTT.

The rearrangement uses TRBV2 and TRBJ1-1; 7 nucleotides line up with TRBD1. Germline V CDR1 and CDR2: SNHLY, FYNNEI. V shed 3 bases and J 9 bases; nucleotides not matched to a gene: 4. This CDR3 spans 12 amino acids. CDR3 protein: CASSDLDRKAFF. CDR3 DNA: TGTGCCAGCAGTGATTTGGACAGGAAAGCTTTCTTT.

This sequence joins TRBV7-3 and TRBJ2-7, with D perhaps given as TRBD1 or TRBD2 (6 bases each). Deletions cut 3 bases from V and 4 bases from J, with 13 bases between. This CDR3 is 14 amino acids long. Germline V gene data show CDR1 as SGHTA and CDR2 as FQGTGA. CDR3 protein: CASSFGGFGYEQYF. The CDR3 DNA reads as TGTGCCAGCAGCTTCGGGGGCTTCGGGTACGAGCAGTACTTC.

This clone appeared once. This rearrangement joins TRBV7-2 to TRBJ2-7, with 7 bases lining up with TRBD2. V trimming: 0 bases; J trimming: 3 bases; junction bases outside the gene matches: 2. The CDR3 extends over 14 amino acids. From germline, CDR1 is SGHTA and CDR2 FQGNSA. The CDR3 loop is CASSLAASGYEQYF. The DNA for the CDR3 is TGTGCCAGCAGCTTAGCGGCTAGCGGCTACGAGCAGTACTTC.

This clone was detected once. Because the CDR3's place on the DNA is in doubt, the DNA is left out and the CDR3 is given as listed by TCRdb. The chain couples TRBV30 to TRBJ1-2. With termini counted, the CDR3 has 14 amino acids. The germline gives CDR1 GTSNPN, CDR2 SVGIG (reference sequence). CDR3 protein: CAWKFGAGTGGYTF.

A remark on this clone: The sample has other DNA sequences that encode this CDR3 too. The V and J genes are TRBV2 and TRBJ2-5; no definite D call. The CDR3 consists of 11 residues. Germline assignment: CDR1 SNHLY and CDR2 FYNNEI. Trimming took off 4 bases at V and 5 bases at J, with 5 bases between the two ends. CDR3 loop: CASSATETQYF. CDR3 nucleotide sequence: TGTGCCAGCAGTGCTACGGAGACCCAGTACTTC.

This chain links TRBV27 with TRBJ2-7, with D possibly TRBD2 on 6 matching bases. The CDR3 covers 17 residues. Per germline, CDR1 MNHEY and CDR2 SMNVEV (reference sequence). V was pared by 6 bases and J by 0 bases, with 21 bases between. CDR3 in amino acids: CASRSRRGTILSYEQYF. CDR3 sequence (DNA): TGTGCCAGCAGGTCCCGGCGGGGAACCATACTCTCCTACGAGCAGTACTTC.

V is TRBV28 and J is TRBJ1-2; no reliable D call. The CDR3 loop spans 15 amino acids. Trimming shortened V by 6 bases and J by 1 base, and 15 bases separated the two germline ends. In germline, CDR1 is MDHEN, CDR2 SYDVKM. CDR3 loop: CASSRRRSLNYGYTF. The CDR3, as DNA: TGTGCCAGCAGCCGACGGCGGTCTCTTAACTATGGCTACACCTTC.

The chain recombines TRBV30 with TRBJ1-6; D might be TRBD1 (6 bases). Per the germline V gene, CDR1 is GTSNPN and CDR2 is SVGIG (reference sequence). Trimming cost V 5 bases and J 10 bases, with 15 bases left between them. This CDR3 is built from 13 residues. DNA of the CDR3: TGTGCCTGGGCGGGACAAGACTTGTCACCCCTCCACTTT. Residues: CAWAGQDLSPLHF.

The chain joins TRBV27 to TRBJ2-2; D is possibly TRBD2 (6 bases). V was clipped by 5 bases and J by 6 bases, with 7 bases between them. The CDR3 has 12 amino acids. Germline assignment: CDR1 MNHEY and CDR2 SMNVEV (reference sequence). As DNA, the CDR3 is TGTGCCAGCAGTCGGAGGGCCGGGGAGCTGTTTTTT. This translates into CASSRRAGELFF.

The rearrangement links TRBV7-3 to TRBJ2-1; perhaps TRBD2 as D (6 bases). Germline loops: CDR1 SGHTA, CDR2 FQGTGA. This CDR3 comprises 13 residues. Trimming took 5 bases from V and 10 from J, leaving 15 bases between them. CDR3 sequence (DNA): TGTGCCAGCAGCCCGGGGGTAGCCGAGGAGCAGTTCTTC. Translated: CASSPGVAEEQFF.

With respect to this clone: This may arise from a read error, as a much more abundant clone is one base away. This chain connects TRBV29-1 to TRBJ2-5; D gene unclear. This CDR3 is 13 amino acids long. Germline values: CDR1 SQVTM, CDR2 ANQGSEA. The V gene lost 1 base and the J gene lost 2 bases, with 8 bases spanning the gap. For the CDR3, the DNA is TGCAGCGTTGAAGCAGCGACACAAGAGACCCAGTACTTC. This translates into CSVEAATQETQYF.

This chain connects TRBV16 to TRBJ1-2; D perhaps matches TRBD1 (5 bases). The germline V gene has CDR1 KGHSY and CDR2 FQNENV. This CDR3 is 15 amino acids long. Trimming removed 3 bases at V and 0 bases at J, with 11 bases between. This CDR3 is CASSHPGTANYGYTF. In DNA form, the CDR3 reads TGTGCCAGCAGCCACCCTGGGACGGCTAACTATGGCTACACCTTC.

In nucleotides, the CDR3 is TGTGCCAGTACAACGGGCTCTGGAGCATACGAGCAGTACTTC. Its translation is CASTTGSGAYEQYF. This chain links TRBV28 with TRBJ2-7; D unclear. CDR3 size: 14 residues. Germline V gives CDR1 MDHEN, CDR2 SYDVKM. V lost 9 bases and J 4 bases, leaving 19 bases between the germline ends.

The chain links TRBV18 to TRBJ1-2; D may be TRBD1 (5 bases). This CDR3 is built from 13 residues. Germline V CDR1 and CDR2: KGHSH, LQKENI. Deletions cut 3 bases from V and 7 bases from J, with 12 bases between. This CDR3 is CASSPLDTAGYTF. Here the CDR3 DNA reads TGTGCCAGCTCACCCCTGGACACGGCTGGCTACACCTTC.